The rows below give T cell receptor beta chains drawn from one sample of a study of cytomegalovirus exposure and HLA in healthy donors. Sequencing was performed with immunoSEQ multiplex PCR; in TCRdb, only in-frame clones are kept and a portion is missing. The profile shows fewer than 200,000 clones, around 82% of them singletons. The sample consisted of PBMCs. Receptor source: a man aged 40-55 years in good health and CMV-seronegative. CDR3s include the opening cysteine and the closing phenylalanine or tryptophan. Each record gives: V gene, D gene, clone size, J gene, CDR3 DNA, CDR3 protein. A D gene is named only where the DNA matches it firmly. Clone size is stated in some rows and not others, as once, few, many or a class when expanded.

V gene: TRBV10-3; D gene: NA; clone size: NA; J gene: TRBJ2-7; CDR3 DNA: TGTGCCATCAGTGACCCGACAGCACAGGCTTATCGTTACGAGCAGTACTTC; CDR3 protein: CAISDPTAQAYRYEQYF
V gene: TRBV4-2; D gene: TRBD1; clone size: once; J gene: TRBJ1-1; CDR3 DNA: TGTGCCAGCAGACGGGGACAGGGAATGAACACTGAAGCTTTCTTT; CDR3 protein: CASRRGQGMNTEAFF
V gene: TRBV7-2; D gene: NA; clone size: NA; J gene: TRBJ1-2; CDR3 DNA: TGTGCCAGCAGCATCGGGGGGGGCGTGGGCTATGGCTACACCTTC; CDR3 protein: CASSIGGGVGYGYTF
V gene: TRBV9; D gene: TRBD1; clone size: NA; J gene: TRBJ1-2; CDR3 DNA: TGTGCCAGCAGCGCCATACTGGGACAGCCTAACTATGGCTACACCTTC; CDR3 protein: CASSAILGQPNYGYTF
V gene: TRBV5-4; D gene: NA; clone size: NA; J gene: TRBJ2-2; CDR3 DNA: TGTGCCAGCAGCCTAACAGGGAACACCGGGGAGCTGTTTTTT; CDR3 protein: CASSLTGNTGELFF
V gene: TRBV7-2; D gene: NA; clone size: NA; J gene: TRBJ2-7; CDR3 DNA: TGTGCCAGCAAGCCCCGCGCCGAGGCCTACGAGCAGTACTTC; CDR3 protein: CASKPRAEAYEQYF
V gene: TRBV5-4; D gene: TRBD1; clone size: NA; J gene: TRBJ2-7; CDR3 DNA: TGTGCCAGCAGCCCACGGACAGGAGCCTACGAGCAGTACTTC; CDR3 protein: CASSPRTGAYEQYF
V gene: TRBV19; D gene: TRBD2; clone size: NA; J gene: TRBJ2-5; CDR3 DNA: TGTGCCAGTAGTATACGGACTAGCGGGGATCAAGAGACCCAGTACTTC; CDR3 protein: CASSIRTSGDQETQYF
V gene: TRBV5-6; D gene: TRBD1; clone size: NA; J gene: TRBJ1-6; CDR3 DNA: TGTGCCAGCAGCTTGGAGTTGGACAGGAAAAATTCACCCCTCCACTTT; CDR3 protein: CASSLELDRKNSPLHF
V gene: TRBV29-1; D gene: NA; clone size: NA; J gene: TRBJ1-1; CDR3 DNA: TGCAGCGTTGAGAGTTTTATGAACACTGAAGCTTTCTTT; CDR3 protein: CSVESFMNTEAFF
V gene: TRBV11-2; D gene: TRBD1; clone size: few; J gene: TRBJ1-1; CDR3 DNA: TGTGCCAGCAGCTTAGGGTCAGGGGGCATGAACACTGAAGCTTTCTTT; CDR3 protein: CASSLGSGGMNTEAFF
V gene: TRBV7-8; D gene: NA; clone size: once; J gene: TRBJ2-7; CDR3 DNA: TGTGCCAGCAGCTTACGGGGATCCGGGCCCTACGAGCAGTACTTC; CDR3 protein: CASSLRGSGPYEQYF
V gene: TRBV5-5; D gene: NA; clone size: few; J gene: TRBJ1-1; CDR3 DNA: TGTGCCAGCAGCTCCCTGTCTATAGCTGAAGCTTTCTTT; CDR3 protein: CASSSLSIAEAFF
V gene: TRBV6-5; D gene: NA; clone size: NA; J gene: TRBJ2-7; CDR3 DNA: TGTGCCAGCAGCCTTACAGGGAATGGCCCCTACGAGCAGTACTTC; CDR3 protein: CASSLTGNGPYEQYF
V gene: TRBV18; D gene: NA; clone size: NA; J gene: TRBJ2-1; CDR3 DNA: TGTGCCAGCTCACCAACAGTCTACAATGAGCAGTTCTTC; CDR3 protein: CASSPTVYNEQFF
V gene: TRBV7-9; D gene: TRBD1; clone size: NA; J gene: TRBJ2-1; CDR3 DNA: TGTGCCAGCAGCTTAGCGCGGACAGGGGCTTACAATGAGCAGTTCTTC; CDR3 protein: CASSLARTGAYNEQFF
V gene: TRBV6-6; D gene: TRBD2; clone size: NA; J gene: TRBJ2-1; CDR3 DNA: TGTGCCAGCAGGACCGGGACTAGCGGGTACAATGAGCAGTTCTTC; CDR3 protein: CASRTGTSGYNEQFF
V gene: TRBV6-5; D gene: NA; clone size: NA; J gene: TRBJ2-7; CDR3 DNA: TGTGCCAGCAGTGAATCGATCCGGGGGGAGCAGTACTTC; CDR3 protein: CASSESIRGEQYF
V gene: TRBV28; D gene: NA; clone size: NA; J gene: TRBJ1-2; CDR3 DNA: TGTGCCAGCAGTTTAGGGCCTTCGAGTGACTATGGCTACACCTTC; CDR3 protein: CASSLGPSSDYGYTF
V gene: TRBV7-8; D gene: TRBD2; clone size: NA; J gene: TRBJ2-3; CDR3 DNA: TGTGCCAGCAAAGCGGGGCATAGCACAGATACGCAGTATTTT; CDR3 protein: CASKAGHSTDTQYF
V gene: TRBV5-6; D gene: NA; clone size: NA; J gene: TRBJ1-1; CDR3 DNA: TGTGCCAGCAGCTTGTTCGGGGGAATGAACACTGAAGCTTTCTTT; CDR3 protein: CASSLFGGMNTEAFF
V gene: TRBV19; D gene: NA; clone size: NA; J gene: TRBJ2-5; CDR3 DNA: TGTGCCAGTAGTGCGGGGAAGGAGACCCAGTACTTC; CDR3 protein: CASSAGKETQYF
V gene: TRBV4-1; D gene: TRBD1; clone size: few; J gene: TRBJ1-4; CDR3 DNA: TGCGCCAGCAGCCAAGTAGGGACAGGGAATGAAAAACTGTTTTTT; CDR3 protein: CASSQVGTGNEKLFF